Shown below are 12 T cell receptor beta chains from a single sample sequenced in a study of T cells expressing NK-cell markers. TCRdb reprocessed the 5' RACE reads and stores each CDR3 protein as one record, lacking DNA. The listing contains some 390,000 distinct CDR3 sequences. The source material was blood T cells: a sorted CD56 or NKG2C T cell subset, CD4+ or CD8+ T cells, or bulk PBMC T cells (not recorded which). Every receptor here comes from a woman between 50 and 59 years old in good health.

The genes are TRBV12-3 or TRBV12-4 and TRBJ2-2. The CDR3 is 13 residues long. The CDR3 protein is CASRRTNTGELFF.

The chain links TRBV5-1 to TRBJ2-1; TCRdb reports TRBD1, a call that lacks DNA to check it against. CDR3 length: 16 amino acids. CDR1 is SGHRS, CDR2 YFSETQ, per germline. CDR3 sequence: CASSELPGQFYNEQFF.

This chain uses TRBV27 with TRBJ1-4. CDR3 length: 15 residues. Germline-derived CDR1 and CDR2 are MNHEY and SMNVEV (reference sequence). The CDR3 spells CASSFRQGGVGKLFF.

This chain connects TRBV7-2 to TRBJ2-1. CDR3 length: 13 residues. CDR1 is SGHTA and CDR2 is FQGNSA in the germline V gene. This CDR3 is CASKLALNNEQFF. Looking up the rest from reference TRBV7-2 and TRBJ2-1 gives the full variable domain: GAGVSQSPSNKVTEKGKDVELRCDPISGHTALYWYRQSLGQGLEFLIYFQGNSAPDKSGLPSDRFSAERTGGSVSTLTIQRTQQEDSAVYLCASKLALNNEQFFGPGTRLTVL.

The genes are TRBV12-3 or TRBV12-4 and TRBJ2-7. There are 12 residues in the CDR3. CDR3 sequence reads: CASSLRPREQYF.

The chain employs TRBV4-1 and TRBJ1-1; TCRdb returns TRBD1, unconfirmable since there is no DNA. CDR1 and CDR2 from the germline V gene are MGHRA and YSYEKL. CDR3 size: 15 residues. This CDR3 is CASSQTRGFVTEAFF.

V usage is TRBV7-9 and J usage is TRBJ2-1; the TRBD2 assignment by TCRdb is unverifiable without DNA. This CDR3 region has 13 residues. The germline V gene encodes CDR1 SEHNR and CDR2 FQNEAQ (reference sequence). The CDR3 spells CASRVPGPGELFF.

The rearrangement uses TRBV6-6 and TRBJ2-5; lacking DNA, the TRBD1 call made by TCRdb goes unchecked. The CDR3 extends over 13 amino acids. Germline CDR1 and CDR2: MNHNY and SVGAGI (reference sequence). The CDR3 loop reads CASSFARVETQYF.

CDR3 residues: CSVAGANVLTF. V usage is TRBV29-1 and J usage is TRBJ2-6. The CDR3 runs to 11 residues. The germline V gene encodes CDR1 SQVTM and CDR2 ANQGSEA.

This chain connects TRBV6-5 to TRBJ2-3; TCRdb's D call, TRBD2, is unchecked because there is no DNA. This CDR3 comprises 15 residues. Per germline, CDR1 MNHEY and CDR2 SVGAGI. CDR3 protein: CASSLEAGVLDTQYF.

The J gene is TRBJ1-1, the V gene TRBV5-1; TCRdb reports TRBD1, a call that lacks DNA to check it against. The CDR3 spans 15 residues. The germline gives CDR1 SGHRS, CDR2 YFSETQ. The CDR3 here is CASRLKPGTSGEAFF.

The V and J genes are TRBV5-5 and TRBJ2-1. Germline assignment: CDR1 SGHKS and CDR2 YYEKEE (reference sequence). The CDR3 contains 13 residues. The CDR3 loop reads CASSLAPLNEQFF.